This is a list of T cell receptor beta chains from one sample in a study of blood T cell repertoires in COVID-19. TCRdb's table, derived via immunoSEQ multiplex PCR, lists solely in-frame clones and lacks some. The repertoire holds about 190,000 clones, with approximately 90% as singletons. The sample taken for sequencing was peripheral blood. The source is a human donor in a cohort sampled during active COVID-19. Both conserved end residues are part of each CDR3. The order of the fields is clone size, D gene, V gene, J gene, CDR3 DNA, CDR3 protein. D genes are given only for firm matches. Expanded clones get a size class; other rows say once, few or many, or leave the size out.

>.|TRBD2|TRBV7-2|TRBJ2-7
TGTGCCAGCAGCTATATAGCGGGAGCAGGGGAGCAGTACTTC
CASSYIAGAGEQYF
>.|.|TRBV7-8|TRBJ1-2
TGTGCCAGCAGCTTAGCGGGCGCCGACTATGGCTACACCTTC
CASSLAGADYGYTF
>.|.|TRBV19|TRBJ2-3
TGTGCCAGTAGCAGCGACAGGGCGCGGAGGGCAGATACGCAGTATTTT
CASSSDRARRADTQYF
>.|TRBD1|TRBV9|TRBJ2-3
TGTGCCAGCAGCGAGGGACAGTCTGCTGGTACGCAGTATTTT
CASSEGQSAGTQYF
>.|TRBD1|TRBV6-5|TRBJ1-5
TGTGCCAGCAGGAACAGGGGGGATAGCAATCAGCCCCAGCATTTT
CASRNRGDSNQPQHF
>.|TRBD2|TRBV6-2/TRBV6-3|TRBJ2-1
TGTGCCAGCAGTTACGGAGGGCTGACTAGCGGGAAAAATAATGAGCAGTTCTTC
CASSYGGLTSGKNNEQFF
>.|TRBD1|TRBV10-1|TRBJ2-7
TGCGCCGGACCCGGACAGGGGAACTACGAGCAGTACTTC
CAGPGQGNYEQYF
>.|.|TRBV2|TRBJ2-7
TGTGCCAGCCGGTGGGGGGGCGCCGAGCAGTACTTC
CASRWGGAEQYF
>.|TRBD1|TRBV9|TRBJ1-2
TGTGCCAGCAGCCAATCCCGGACAGGGCACTGGGGCTACACCTTC
CASSQSRTGHWGYTF
>.|.|TRBV6-6|TRBJ1-1
TGTGCCAGCAGTCTGACACCGGACACTGAAGCTTTCTTT
CASSLTPDTEAFF
>.|TRBD1|TRBV5-1|TRBJ1-3
TGCGCCAGCACCACAGGGGAATCTGGAAACACCATATATTTT
CASTTGESGNTIYF
>.|TRBD2|TRBV4-3|TRBJ2-5
TGCGCCAGCAGCCAAGACCTCCCTGATCCTAGCGGGGGAGAGACCCAGTACTTC
CASSQDLPDPSGGETQYF
>.|.|TRBV3-1/TRBV3-2|TRBJ2-7
TGTGCCAGCAGCCAACGGGGAGACATCCCGACCTACGAGCAGTACTTC
CASSQRGDIPTYEQYF
>.|.|TRBV28|TRBJ2-7
TGTGCCAGCAGTTCTATGACAGCCTCCTACGAGCAGTACTTC
CASSSMTASYEQYF
>.|.|TRBV19|TRBJ1-3
TGTGCCAGTAGTACCTCCGGTAGCTCTGGAAACACCATATATTTT
CASSTSGSSGNTIYF
>once|TRBD1|TRBV19|TRBJ2-7
TGTGCCAGTAGTAGGGACAGTCTATCCTACGAGCAGTACTTC
CASSRDSLSYEQYF
>.|.|TRBV24-1|TRBJ2-7
TGTGCCACCAGTGATTCTCCCGGGTTGTCGGGGGAGGACGAGCAGTACTTC
CATSDSPGLSGEDEQYF
>.|TRBD1|TRBV4-1|TRBJ1-2
TGCGCCAGCAGCTATTCAGGGGGTGTTCGGGATGGCTACACCTTC
CASSYSGGVRDGYTF
>.|.|TRBV30|TRBJ1-2
TGTGCCTGGAGGAAAGACAGGATTGGTTATGGCTACACCTTC
CAWRKDRIGYGYTF
>.|.|TRBV7-2|TRBJ2-7
TGTGCCAGCAGACCGCCCACAGGGATTTACGAGCAGTACTTC
CASRPPTGIYEQYF
>.|.|TRBV7-8|TRBJ2-1
TGTGCCAGCAGCTCGGGGGAGCGATATGGCAATGAGCAGTTCTTC
CASSSGERYGNEQFF
>once|.|TRBV6-1|TRBJ1-2
TGTGCCAGCAGTGAGGCACCGGGTCCAAACTATGGCTACACCTTC
CASSEAPGPNYGYTF
>.|TRBD1|TRBV28|TRBJ2-3
TGTGCCAGCAGTTCAGGGGGCGGCACAGATACGCAGTATTTT
CASSSGGGTDTQYF
>.|TRBD1|TRBV27|TRBJ2-2
TGTGCCAGCAGCCGGACAGGGAGGAACACCGGGGAGCTGTTTTTT
CASSRTGRNTGELFF
>.|.|TRBV5-4|TRBJ1-1
TGTGCCAGCAGCCTAGACAGGAACAACGAAGCTTTCTTT
CASSLDRNNEAFF
>once|TRBD1|TRBV5-4|TRBJ2-2
TGTGCCAGCAGCTCCAAGGGGGCGCAAACCGGGGAGCTGTTTTTT
CASSSKGAQTGELFF
>.|TRBD1|TRBV24-1|TRBJ2-7
TGTGCCACCAGTGATTTAGGGACAGGGAGCGACGAGCAGTACTTC
CATSDLGTGSDEQYF
>.|.|TRBV18|TRBJ1-1
TGTGCCAGCTCACCACACAGGGATACTGAAGCTTTCTTT
CASSPHRDTEAFF
>.|.|TRBV4-2|TRBJ2-6
TGTGCCAGCAGCTCGGGTACAGGGAGCTCTGGGGCCAACGTCCTGACTTTC
CASSSGTGSSGANVLTF
>.|.|TRBV21-1|TRBJ2-4
TGTGCCAGCAGCAAAGCGCCGGAGGTTCTAGCGGGGGGGGAAAACATTCAGTACTTC
CASSKAPEVLAGGENIQYF
>.|TRBD1|TRBV10-3|TRBJ2-6
TGTGCCATCAGTTTAACTATCAGGGGGCGATCCGGGGCCAACGTCCTGACTTTC
CAISLTIRGRSGANVLTF
>.|TRBD1|TRBV7-2|TRBJ2-3
TGTGCCAGCAGCCCTAGGACAGGGGGCACGGATACGCAGTATTTT
CASSPRTGGTDTQYF
>.|TRBD2|TRBV4-1|TRBJ2-1
TGCGCCAGCAGCCAAGCGGGACTAGCGGACTACAATGAGCAGTTCTTC
CASSQAGLADYNEQFF
>.|TRBD1|TRBV7-2|TRBJ2-7
TGTGCCAGCAGCTTAGCTGGGACAGGGGTCTACGAGCAGTACTTC
CASSLAGTGVYEQYF
>.|.|TRBV6-4|TRBJ1-5
TGTGCCAGCAGTGACCCGCCCGGTCCCCAGCATTTT
CASSDPPGPQHF
>.|.|TRBV7-9|TRBJ1-1
TGTGCCAGCAGCTCCAGCGGGGCCAGGCTTGAAGCTTTCTTT
CASSSSGARLEAFF
>.|.|TRBV7-2|TRBJ2-2
TGTGCCAGCAGCTTGTCCGGGGGGCCCCAGATTGCCGGGGAGCTGTTTTTT
CASSLSGGPQIAGELFF
>.|.|TRBV3-1/TRBV3-2|TRBJ1-1
TGTGCCAGCAGCCAGTTAGAAGACACTGAAGCTTTCTTT
CASSQLEDTEAFF
>once|TRBD2|TRBV18|TRBJ2-2
TGTGCCAGCTCACCACCGGCTAGCGGGAGGGTCTCCGGGGAGCTGTTTTTT
CASSPPASGRVSGELFF